The clone carrying this T cell receptor beta chain was counted between two and nine times. Its cognate antigen is unknown. Germline CDR1 MNHNY, CDR2 SVGAGI (reference sequence). Trimming removed 2 bases at V and 0 bases at J, with 8 bases between. This CDR3 is 16 amino acids long. This entry belongs to a study of blood T cells in healthy people across ages. A second PCR of roughly 7 to 11 cycles used a sample-barcoded 5' primer and a J-beta primer mix. TCRdb redid the calling of the 5' RACE reads with MiXCR, one entry per CDR3 protein. The sample has some 1.4 million distinct CDR3 sequences, 42% seen once. Study outcomes and limitations: Nothing was known about donor CMV status, and this possibly confounded expanded clonotype changes.

The chain combines TRBV6-6 with TRBJ2-6, with a tentative D call TRBD2 (5 bases). The clonotype was recovered from a woman aged 18-29 years in good health. Sequenced: blood. CDR3 sequence reads: CASSYVGISGANVLTF. CDR3 sequence (DNA): TGTGCCAGCAGTTACGTCGGGATCTCTGGGGCCAACGTCCTGACTTTC.